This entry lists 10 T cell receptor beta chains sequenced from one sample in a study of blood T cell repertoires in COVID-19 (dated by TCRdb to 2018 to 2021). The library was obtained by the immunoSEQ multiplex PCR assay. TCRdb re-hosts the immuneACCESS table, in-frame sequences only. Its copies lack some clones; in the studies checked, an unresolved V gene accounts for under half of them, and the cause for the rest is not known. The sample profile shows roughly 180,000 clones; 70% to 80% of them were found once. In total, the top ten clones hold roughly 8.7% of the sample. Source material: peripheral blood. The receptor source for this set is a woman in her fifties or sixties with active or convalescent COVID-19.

The CDR3 sequence is CASSLRREYYEQYF. The DNA for the CDR3 is TGTGCCAGCAGCTTAAGGCGGGAGTACTACGAGCAGTACTTC. V gene TRBV7-3 combines with J gene TRBJ2-7; TRBD2 matches at 7 bases. The CDR3 extends over 14 amino acids. The V gene end was trimmed by 1 base and the J gene end by 3 bases; junction bases not matched to a gene: 3. CDR1 and CDR2 from the germline V gene are SGHTA and FQGTGA.

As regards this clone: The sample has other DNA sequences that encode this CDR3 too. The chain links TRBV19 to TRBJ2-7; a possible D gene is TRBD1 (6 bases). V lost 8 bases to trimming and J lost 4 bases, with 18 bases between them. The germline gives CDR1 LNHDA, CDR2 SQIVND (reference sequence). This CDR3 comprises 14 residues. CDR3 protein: CASSPKPDRYEQYF. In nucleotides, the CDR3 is TGTGCCAGTTCGCCTAAACCCGACAGGTACGAGCAGTACTTC. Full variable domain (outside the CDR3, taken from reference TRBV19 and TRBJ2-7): DGGITQSPKYLFRKEGQNVTLSCEQNLNHDAMYWYRQDPGQGLRLIYYSQIVNDFQKGDIAEGYSVSREKKESFPLTVTSAQKNPTAFYLCASSPKPDRYEQYFGPGTRLTVT.

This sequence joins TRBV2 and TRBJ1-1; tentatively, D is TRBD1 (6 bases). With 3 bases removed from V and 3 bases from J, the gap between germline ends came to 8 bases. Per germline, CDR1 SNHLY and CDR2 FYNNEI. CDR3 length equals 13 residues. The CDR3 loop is CASSDAGDTEAFF. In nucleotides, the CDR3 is TGTGCCAGCAGTGATGCAGGGGACACTGAAGCTTTCTTT.

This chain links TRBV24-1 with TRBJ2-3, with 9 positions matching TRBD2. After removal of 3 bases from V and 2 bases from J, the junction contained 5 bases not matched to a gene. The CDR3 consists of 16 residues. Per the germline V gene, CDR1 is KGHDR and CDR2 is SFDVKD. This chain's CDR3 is CATSDPASGATDTQYF. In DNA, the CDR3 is TGTGCCACCAGTGATCCCGCTAGCGGGGCCACAGATACGCAGTATTTT.

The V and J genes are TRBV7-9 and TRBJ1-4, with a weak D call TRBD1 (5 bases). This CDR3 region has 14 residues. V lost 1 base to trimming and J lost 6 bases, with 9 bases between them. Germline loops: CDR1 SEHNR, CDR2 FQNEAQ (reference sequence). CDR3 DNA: TGTGCCAGCAGCTTAGGGGGACTAGATGAAAAACTGTTTTTT. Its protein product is CASSLGGLDEKLFF.

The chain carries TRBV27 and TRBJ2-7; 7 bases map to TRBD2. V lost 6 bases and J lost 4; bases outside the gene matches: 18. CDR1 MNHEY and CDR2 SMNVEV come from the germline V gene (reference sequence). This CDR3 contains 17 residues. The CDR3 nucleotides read TGTGCCAGCAGCTCCCGCCGCGCGGGGGAATCCAGATACGAGCAGTACTTC. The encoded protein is CASSSRRAGESRYEQYF.

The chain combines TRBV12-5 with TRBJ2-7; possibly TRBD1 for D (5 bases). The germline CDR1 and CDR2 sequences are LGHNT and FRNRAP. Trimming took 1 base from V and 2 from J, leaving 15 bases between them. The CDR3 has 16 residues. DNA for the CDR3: TGTGCTAGTGGTTTGGAGACAGAGACCTTCACCTACGAGCAGTACTTC. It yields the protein CASGLETETFTYEQYF.

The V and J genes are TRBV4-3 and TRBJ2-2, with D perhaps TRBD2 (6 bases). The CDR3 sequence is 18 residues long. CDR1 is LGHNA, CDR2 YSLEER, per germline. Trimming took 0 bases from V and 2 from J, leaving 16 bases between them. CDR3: CASSQDFPGGANTGELFF. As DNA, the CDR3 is TGCGCCAGCAGCCAAGATTTTCCGGGCGGGGCCAACACCGGGGAGCTGTTTTTT.

The CDR3 region has the DNA TGTGCCAGCGGATTACAAAGGGGAGGCACTGAAGCTTTCTTT. Translation gives CASGLQRGGTEAFF. The rearrangement uses TRBV27 and TRBJ1-1; tentatively, D is TRBD1 (5 bases). Looked up from germline, CDR1 is MNHEY and CDR2 is SMNVEV (reference sequence). V lost 8 bases and J 4 bases, leaving 17 bases between the germline ends. CDR3 length: 14 residues.

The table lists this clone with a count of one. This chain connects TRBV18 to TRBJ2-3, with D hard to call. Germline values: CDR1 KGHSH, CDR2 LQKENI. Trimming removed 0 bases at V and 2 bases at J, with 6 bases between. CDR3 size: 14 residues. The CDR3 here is CASSPPIATDTQYF. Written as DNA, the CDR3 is TGTGCCAGCTCACCACCTATAGCCACAGATACGCAGTATTTT.